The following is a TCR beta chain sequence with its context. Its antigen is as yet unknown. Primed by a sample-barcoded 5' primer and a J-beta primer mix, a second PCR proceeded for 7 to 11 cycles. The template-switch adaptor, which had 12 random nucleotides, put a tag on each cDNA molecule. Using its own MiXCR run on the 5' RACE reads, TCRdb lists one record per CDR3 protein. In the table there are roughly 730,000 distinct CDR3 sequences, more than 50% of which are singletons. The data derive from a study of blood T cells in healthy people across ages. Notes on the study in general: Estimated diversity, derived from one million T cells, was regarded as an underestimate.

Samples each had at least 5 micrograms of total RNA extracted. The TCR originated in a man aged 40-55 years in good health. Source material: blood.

The CDR3 region has the DNA TGTGCCAGCAGTTTTGTAGCGGGAGGGCCTGGCAATGAGCAGTTCTTC. Amino acid sequence: CASSFVAGGPGNEQFF. The chain links TRBV28 to TRBJ2-1, with 11 bases fitting TRBD2. Germline V lookup: CDR1 MDHEN, CDR2 SYDVKM. V lost 3 bases, J lost 6 bases, and 7 bases stayed unmatched. The CDR3 is made up of 16 amino acids.